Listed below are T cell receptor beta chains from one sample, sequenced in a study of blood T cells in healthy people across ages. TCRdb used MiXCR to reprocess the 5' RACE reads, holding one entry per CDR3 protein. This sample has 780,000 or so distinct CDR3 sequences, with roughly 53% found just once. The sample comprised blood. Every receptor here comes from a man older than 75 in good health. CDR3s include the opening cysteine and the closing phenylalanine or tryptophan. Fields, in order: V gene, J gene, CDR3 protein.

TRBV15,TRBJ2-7,CAKDPRDRGYEQYF
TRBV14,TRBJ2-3,CASSQDYTQYF
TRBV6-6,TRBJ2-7,CASRAAPSYEQYF
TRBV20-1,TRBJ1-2,CSARDRASNYGYTF
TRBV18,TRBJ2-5,CASSPPGGPNPISKTQYF
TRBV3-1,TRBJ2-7,CASSQGDYEQYF
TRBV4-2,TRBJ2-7,CASSQLFSRTSYEQYF
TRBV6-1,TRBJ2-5,CASRAGGGQETQYF
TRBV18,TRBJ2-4,CASSPPISGALAKNIQYF
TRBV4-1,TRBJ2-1,CASSQDLAGIYNEQFF
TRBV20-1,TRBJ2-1,CSARDLLALYNEQFF
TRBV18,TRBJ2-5,CASSPRGAETQYF
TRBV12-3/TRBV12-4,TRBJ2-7,CASTRTGARYEQYF
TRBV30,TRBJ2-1,CAWNIARTRPYNEQFF
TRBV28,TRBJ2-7,CASSFSGPRYEQYF
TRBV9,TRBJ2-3,CASSVGIRGDTDTQYF
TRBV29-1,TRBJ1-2,CSVEARKGRGYGYTF
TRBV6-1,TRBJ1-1,CASSKFPATEAFF
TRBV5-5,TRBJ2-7,CASRGTGVSYEQYF
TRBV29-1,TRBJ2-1,CSAQRGGLAGVGAYNEQFF
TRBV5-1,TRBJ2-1,CASSRGGQGPYNEQFF
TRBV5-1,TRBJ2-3,CASSFAGETDTQYF
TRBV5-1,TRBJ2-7,CASSLGGTGVREQYF
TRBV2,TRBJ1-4,CASSSETGPGEKLFF
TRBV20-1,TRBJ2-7,CSARTLAGFYEQYF